This T cell receptor beta chain was sequenced in a study of T cells in localized non-small cell lung cancer (dated by TCRdb to 2020 to 2021). With respect to the entire study: The study analyzed T cell repertoires of 236 early-stage NSCLC patients, comparing tumors and uninvolved tumor-adjacent lungs. All 250 or so NSCLC patients in the cohort were treatment-naive and had localized lung tumors that were resected. A mean age of approximately 70 years was recorded for the NSCLC patients, of whom roughly 130 were male and 95 to 110 were female. Broader findings and caveats from the paper: Higher T cell density in blood was associated with longer overall survival, whereas higher clonality in adjacent lung was associated with shorter survival. Because multi-region tumor sequencing was not done, intratumor heterogeneity could not be ruled out. The highest T cell clonality was observed in uninvolved tumor-adjacent lung, where clonality exceeded that of tumor, suggesting that antigenic responses were more focused in uninvolved tumor-adjacent lung. Of the top 100 tumor clones, a median of roughly 56 were detected in paired uninvolved adjacent lung; roughly 26 were also among that lung's top 100. Because the study design was exploratory, TCR variables were selected using unadjusted p-values without false-discovery rate correction.

About this clone itself: No antigen is known for it. Base qualities are not provided; no much larger clone lies one nucleotide away.

At diagnosis, tumor, uninvolved tumor-adjacent lung and peripheral blood were collected and then preserved as a mix of FFPE and fresh-frozen material. For TCR repertoire profiling, blood samples were analyzed in the form of peripheral blood mononuclear cells. TCR beta CDR3 regions were sequenced from DNA using the immunoSEQ Assay. As for the authors' bioinformatics: T cell density was computed as TCR beta template counts normalized to usable DNA estimated by amplifying housekeeping genes. Richness was estimated with the preseqR package, extrapolating to 400,000 templates for PBMC samples and 120,000 templates for tissue samples. Clonality was defined as one minus Pielou's evenness. Tissue-enriched TCRs were identified by differential abundance testing using productive amino-acid clonotypes, minimum total count 5 and alpha 0.1. Repertoire overlap between compartments was quantified with the Jaccard Index and Morisita Overlap Index. GLIPH grouped TCR beta CDR3s together with public tetramer-defined viral CDR3s, and a viral motif had to include at least three viral sequences and also show V-gene enrichment. As stored in TCRdb, this immuneACCESS dataset retains in-frame rearrangements with V and J assigned. A fraction of the clones does not appear; measured against another copy, unresolved V genes explain less than half of the discrepancy, and the remainder lacks a known reason. The DNA gave D and trimming, while V, J and clone size come from that table. Here the sample has roughly 19,000 clones; about 80% occur a single time. Around 4.5% of the sample goes to the ten largest clones.

Taken from cysteine to phenylalanine, the CDR3 has 16 residues. Of all the DNA, just the CDR3 is kept, 48 bases in frame from base 1. Relative to germline, V is 0 bases shorter and J is 1 base shorter, with 9 bases between their ends. CDR1 and CDR2 are read off the germline V gene as SGHVS and FNYEAQ. Here the sequenced sample was peripheral blood, taken before any cancer treatment. The clonotype originates from a man aged 35-75 years with stage I lung adenocarcinoma. The chain is made from TRBV7-6 and TRBJ2-2, with the D segment identity uncertain. The CDR3 reads as follows: CASSLANRWNTGELFF. At the DNA level, the sequence is TGTGCCAGCAGCTTAGCTAATAGATGGAACACCGGGGAGCTGTTTTTT.